These 3 T cell receptor beta chains were all obtained from the same sample, sequenced in a study of CD8+ T cells in alopecia areata. The treatment is: oral pan-JAK inhibitor, 5-10 mg twice daily. Sequencing relied on a cDNA template that was reverse transcribed from extracted RNA. Assay: immunoSEQ multiplex PCR; the TCRdb copy retains only in-frame clones and omits some. The table includes fewer than 350,000 clones, roughly 60% detected once. The specimen was CD4+ T cells sorted from blood, collected at week 24, from a patient treated with tofacitinib. The receptor source for this set is a human donor with alopecia areata.

This clone was counted once. The genes are TRBV9 and TRBJ1-1, with TRBD1 as a possible D gene (6 bases). The CDR3 sequence is 15 residues long. The V gene lost 4 bases and the J gene lost 4 bases, with 17 bases spanning the gap. Germline V gives CDR1 SGDLS, CDR2 YYNGEE. The CDR3 DNA reads as TGTGCCAGCAGCTTGACCGGGACAACAGTCACTGAAGCTTTCTTT. Amino acids: CASSLTGTTVTEAFF.

The chain couples TRBV27 to TRBJ1-2; D may be TRBD1 (6 bases). V lost 6 bases and J lost 3, with 23 bases in between. The germline V gene encodes CDR1 MNHEY and CDR2 SMNVEV (reference sequence). This CDR3 has 17 amino acids. CDR3 coding DNA: TGTGCCAGCAGCACTACCTCGAGGCAGAACAGGGACTATGGCTACACCTTC. Translation gives CASSTTSRQNRDYGYTF.

The chain uses TRBV29-1 and TRBJ1-1; no reliable D call. The CDR3 sequence is 11 residues long. Germline V gene sequence: CDR1 SQVTM, CDR2 ANQGSEA. The ends were cut back, 4 bases at V and 3 bases at J, with 6 bases in the middle. The CDR3 nucleotides read TGCAGCGTTGTGGATCACACTGAAGCTTTCTTT. Translation gives CSVVDHTEAFF.